The T cell receptor beta chain under discussion was sequenced for a study of graft-versus-host responses after intestinal transplantation. Notes on the study in general: Across patients carrying graft-donor T cell macrochimerism, allografts held high graft-versus-host to host-versus-graft clonal ratios.

Libraries were prepared by immunoSEQ multiplex PCR; TCRdb keeps only in-frame clonotypes and omits some of them. Of around 84,000 clones in the sample, around 83% were seen once. Concerning this clone itself: Antigen: not known.

CDR1 is SGHNT, CDR2 YYREEE, per germline (reference sequence). V dropped 3 bases and J dropped 3; count of bases not matched to a gene: 4. The CDR3 has 15 residues. The input for sequencing was unstimulated CD8+ T cells sorted from spleen or lymph node cells, taken before intestinal transplant. The rearrangement uses TRBV5-4 and TRBJ1-4, with 8 positions matching TRBD1. The source is a human donor who received an intestinal transplant. The CDR3 DNA is TGTGCCAGCAGCTCGGGACAGGAGTCTAATGAAAAACTGTTTTTT. This sequence encodes CASSSGQESNEKLFF.